A selection of T cell receptor beta chains follows, all from one sample in a study of blood T cell repertoires in COVID-19. Sequencing was performed with immunoSEQ multiplex PCR; in TCRdb, only in-frame clones are kept and a portion is missing. The table has around 430,000 clones, around nine tenths seen once. The sample taken for sequencing was PBMCs or T cells enriched from blood (not recorded which). These receptors all come from a woman between 45 and 65 years old who had recovered from COVID-19. Each CDR3 is given with its conserved first and last residue. The order of the fields is clone size, V gene, J gene, D gene, CDR3 protein, CDR3 DNA. The D gene is left open where the match is weak. A clone size is listed for some rows: how often the clone was seen (once, few, many), or a class if it is expanded.

-	TRBV10-3	TRBJ1-5	-	CAIQKGDKNQPQHF	TGTGCCATCCAAAAGGGGGACAAAAATCAGCCCCAGCATTTT
-	TRBV2	TRBJ1-5	TRBD1	CASSANRPGQGSNQPQHF	TGTGCCAGCAGTGCAAATCGACCGGGACAGGGGAGCAATCAGCCCCAGCATTTT
-	TRBV30	TRBJ1-4	-	CAWSARTTPLVKLFF	TGTGCCTGGAGTGCCCGGACTACCCCGTTGGTAAAACTGTTTTTT
-	TRBV10-3	TRBJ2-7	-	CAISESRGFSAYEQYF	TGTGCCATCAGTGAGTCGAGAGGGTTCAGCGCCTACGAGCAGTACTTC
-	TRBV5-6	TRBJ2-3	-	CASSLARVRTDTQYF	TGTGCCAGCAGCTTGGCGAGGGTTCGCACAGATACGCAGTATTTT
-	TRBV19	TRBJ1-4	-	CATRRRVGEKLFF	TGTGCCACCAGGCGGAGGGTTGGAGAAAAACTGTTTTTT
-	TRBV6-5	TRBJ2-3	-	CASSMTLTDTQYF	TGTGCCAGCAGTATGACTCTCACAGATACGCAGTATTTT
-	TRBV27	TRBJ2-2	-	CASSSGAQVGELFF	TGTGCCAGCAGTTCAGGCGCTCAAGTCGGGGAGCTGTTTTTT
once	TRBV29-1	TRBJ1-1	-	CSVEDPMIAFF	TGCAGCGTTGAAGATCCTATGATTGCTTTCTTT
-	TRBV29-1	TRBJ1-1	-	CSVVLRAMNTEAFF	TGCAGCGTTGTTTTGCGGGCGATGAACACTGAAGCTTTCTTT
once	TRBV5-4	TRBJ1-6	TRBD1	CASSFGPQGANGSPLHF	TGTGCCAGCAGCTTTGGGCCGCAGGGGGCTAATGGGTCACCCCTCCACTTT
-	TRBV10-2	TRBJ2-1	TRBD1	CASSDDTGGEQFF	TGCGCCAGCAGTGATGATACAGGGGGTGAGCAGTTCTTC
-	TRBV30	TRBJ1-1	-	CAWSVTAGFPEAFF	TGTGCCTGGAGTGTAACCGCAGGTTTCCCTGAAGCTTTCTTT
-	TRBV7-2	TRBJ1-2	-	CASSLKSGFYGYTF	TGTGCCAGCAGCTTAAAATCTGGCTTCTATGGCTACACCTTC
once	TRBV12-5	TRBJ2-5	TRBD2	CASGSNIAGGQETQYF	TGTGCTAGTGGTTCCAATATAGCGGGGGGACAAGAGACCCAGTACTTC
-	TRBV7-2	TRBJ1-6	TRBD1	CASSPETGLNNSPLHF	TGTGCCAGCAGCCCCGAGACAGGGTTGAATAATTCACCCCTCCACTTT
-	TRBV11-1	TRBJ2-1	TRBD2	CASSRTSSSYNEQFF	TGTGCCAGCAGCAGGACTAGCAGCTCCTACAATGAGCAGTTCTTC
-	TRBV6-2/TRBV6-3	TRBJ1-5	-	CASSTNNQPQHF	TGTGCCAGCAGTACTAATAATCAGCCCCAGCATTTT
-	TRBV29-1	TRBJ1-1	-	CSGGGVNTEAFF	TGCAGCGGTGGGGGGGTTAACACTGAAGCTTTCTTT
-	TRBV7-9	TRBJ2-1	-	CASSRGTPSYNEQFF	TGTGCCAGCAGCCGAGGGACTCCCTCCTACAATGAGCAGTTCTTC
-	TRBV27	TRBJ2-2	TRBD1	CASRTRDRGWPGELFF	TGTGCCAGCAGGACCCGGGACAGGGGTTGGCCCGGGGAGCTGTTTTTT
-	TRBV30	TRBJ1-1	-	CAWSRTVGTEAFF	TGTGCCTGGAGTAGGACAGTGGGCACTGAAGCTTTCTTT
-	TRBV4-2	TRBJ1-4	-	CASSQDLPAGMNEKLFF	TGTGCCAGCAGCCAAGATTTACCCGCTGGCATGAATGAAAAACTGTTTTTT
-	TRBV7-2	TRBJ2-1	TRBD2	CASSFYRPSGGAWEQFF	TGTGCCAGCAGCTTCTACCGGCCTAGCGGGGGGGCTTGGGAGCAGTTCTTC
once	TRBV12-5	TRBJ1-5	-	CASGLDVAGAQHF	TGTGCTAGTGGTTTGGACGTGGCCGGAGCCCAGCATTTT
-	TRBV11-3	TRBJ2-3	TRBD2	CASSPGTSGGAVDTQYF	TGTGCCAGCAGCCCCGGGACTAGCGGGGGGGCCGTAGATACGCAGTATTTT
-	TRBV7-3	TRBJ2-7	TRBD1	CASSLGQGLSYEQYF	TGTGCCAGCAGCTTAGGACAGGGGTTATCCTACGAGCAGTACTTC
-	TRBV4-1	TRBJ1-2	-	CASSRTAESGGGYTF	TGCGCCAGCTCTCGGACAGCTGAATCGGGGGGAGGCTACACCTTC
-	TRBV19	TRBJ1-6	-	CASSIGSRVQSPLHF	TGTGCCAGTAGTATAGGATCGAGGGTTCAATCACCCCTCCACTTT
once	TRBV20-1	TRBJ1-4	TRBD1	CSASGTARAHEKLFF	TGCAGTGCTAGTGGGACAGCCCGGGCACATGAAAAACTGTTTTTT
once	TRBV27	TRBJ2-1	TRBD1	CASSFGTEINEQFF	TGTGCCAGCAGTTTCGGGACAGAGATCAATGAGCAGTTCTTC
-	TRBV7-2	TRBJ1-2	-	CASSDTVNYGYTF	TGTGCCAGCAGCGATACAGTAAATTATGGCTACACCTTC
-	TRBV10-3	TRBJ1-4	-	CAISELALDVSEKLLFF	TGTGCCATCAGTGAGTTGGCACTAGATGTGAGTGAAAAATTGTTGTTTTTT
-	TRBV30	TRBJ2-3	TRBD2	CAWRLAGSTDTQYF	TGTGCCTGGAGGCTAGCGGGGAGCACAGATACGCAGTATTTT
-	TRBV4-2	TRBJ1-1	-	CASSQETNRLGAFF	TGTGCCAGCAGCCAAGAAACAAACAGGCTGGGCGCTTTCTTT
-	TRBV7-9	TRBJ1-1	-	CASSGAIGFVEAFF	TGTGCCAGCAGCGGGGCCATTGGGTTTGTTGAAGCTTTCTTT
once	TRBV6-5	TRBJ1-1	-	CASSFNRNTEAFF	TGTGCCAGCAGTTTTAACAGGAACACTGAAGCTTTCTTT
-	TRBV7-9	TRBJ1-2	TRBD1	CASYGQGNYGYTF	TGTGCCAGCTATGGACAGGGAAACTATGGCTACACCTTC
-	TRBV30	TRBJ1-6	TRBD1	CAWSTGTGESPLHF	TGTGCCTGGAGTACCGGGACAGGGGAGTCGCCCCTCCACTTT
-	TRBV7-8	TRBJ1-2	-	CASSLARTRQEGYTF	TGTGCCAGCAGCTTAGCGAGAACTAGACAGGAGGGCTACACCTTC
-	TRBV12-5	TRBJ2-3	-	CASGLSGTDTQYF	TGTGCTAGTGGTTTATCGGGAACAGATACGCAGTATTTT
-	TRBV10-3	TRBJ1-1	-	CAAEGHQNTEAFF	TGTGCCGCCGAGGGACATCAGAACACTGAAGCTTTCTTT
-	TRBV11-2	TRBJ2-6	-	CASSSTWGANVLTF	TGTGCCAGCAGTTCTACTTGGGGGGCCAACGTCCTGACTTTC
-	TRBV5-5	TRBJ1-1	-	CASSFGHLNTEAFF	TGTGCCAGCAGCTTCGGACACTTGAACACTGAAGCTTTCTTT
-	TRBV6-5	TRBJ2-5	TRBD2	CASTQRGGETQYF	TGTGCCAGCACCCAGCGGGGAGGAGAGACCCAGTACTTC